This is a list of T cell receptor beta chains from one sample in a study of tumor-infiltrating lymphocytes in primary liver carcinoma. TCRdb reprocessed the multiplex PCR reads via MiXCR and lists one record per CDR3 protein. The sample records 310,000 or so distinct CDR3 sequences, 50% to 60% being singletons. The sequenced sample was peripheral blood. Every receptor here comes from a woman aged 25 to 45 with primary liver carcinoma and hepatitis B virus infection. Both conserved end residues are part of each CDR3. Each record gives: J gene, clone size, D gene, V gene, CDR3 DNA, CDR3 protein. D genes are given only for firm matches. Size is stated for part of the rows, as once, few or many counts, or as a class when the clone is expanded.

j_call: TRBJ1-2; clone_size: -; d_call: -; v_call: TRBV12-3/TRBV12-4; cdr3_nt: TGTGCCAGCAGTTGGGGGGCTACAGCCTACACCTTC; cdr3_aa: CASSWGATAYTF
j_call: TRBJ2-7; clone_size: few; d_call: TRBD1; v_call: TRBV10-3; cdr3_nt: TGTGCCATCAGTGAAGGAACAGGGGCCTCCTACGAGCAGTACTTC; cdr3_aa: CAISEGTGASYEQYF
j_call: TRBJ1-1; clone_size: -; d_call: -; v_call: TRBV6-5; cdr3_nt: TGTGCCAGCAGTTACGAGAGGGTACTGAACACTGAAGCTTCCTTT; cdr3_aa: CASSYERVLNTEASF
j_call: TRBJ2-3; clone_size: -; d_call: TRBD1; v_call: TRBV10-3; cdr3_nt: TGTGCCATCAGTGCGGACAGGGGGCTAAATACGCAGTATTTT; cdr3_aa: CAISADRGLNTQYF
j_call: TRBJ2-5; clone_size: -; d_call: -; v_call: TRBV6-5; cdr3_nt: TGTGCCGGCAGTTCGAACGGGGAGACCCAGTACTTC; cdr3_aa: CAGSSNGETQYF
j_call: TRBJ1-3; clone_size: many; d_call: -; v_call: TRBV11-2; cdr3_nt: TGTGCCAGCAGCCCCTCCTGGAACACCATATATTTT; cdr3_aa: CASSPSWNTIYF
j_call: TRBJ2-7; clone_size: -; d_call: -; v_call: TRBV28; cdr3_nt: TGTGCCAGCAGTTTATACGGGACAAACCCCTACGAGCAGTACTTC; cdr3_aa: CASSLYGTNPYEQYF
j_call: TRBJ1-2; clone_size: -; d_call: -; v_call: TRBV5-4; cdr3_nt: TGTGCCAGCAGTGTAGGAGGATGGGGGTCCTATGGCTACACCTTC; cdr3_aa: CASSVGGWGSYGYTF
j_call: TRBJ1-2; clone_size: -; d_call: -; v_call: TRBV4-1; cdr3_nt: TGCGCCAGCAGGCAAGTGCCCGGGGGCAGGGGCTACACCTTC; cdr3_aa: CASRQVPGGRGYTF
j_call: TRBJ2-2; clone_size: many; d_call: -; v_call: TRBV6-2/TRBV6-3; cdr3_nt: TGTGCCAGCAGTCTGAAGGGCTTCACCGGGGAGCTGTTTTTT; cdr3_aa: CASSLKGFTGELFF
j_call: TRBJ1-4; clone_size: -; d_call: -; v_call: TRBV5-5; cdr3_nt: TGTGCCAGCAGTAAAACAACCGGGACGGGTAATGAAAAACTGTTTTTT; cdr3_aa: CASSKTTGTGNEKLFF
j_call: TRBJ2-1; clone_size: -; d_call: -; v_call: TRBV25-1; cdr3_nt: TGTGCCAGCAGTCCGGCAGCTGGGCGAAATGAGCAGTTCTTC; cdr3_aa: CASSPAAGRNEQFF
j_call: TRBJ1-5; clone_size: -; d_call: TRBD1; v_call: TRBV6-2/TRBV6-3; cdr3_nt: TGTACCATAGACAGGGGGCTTCAGAGCAATCAGCCCCAGCATTTT; cdr3_aa: CTIDRGLQSNQPQHF
j_call: TRBJ1-6; clone_size: few; d_call: -; v_call: TRBV6-5; cdr3_nt: TGTGCCAGCAGTTACGGGCAGCGAAATTCACCCCTCCACTTT; cdr3_aa: CASSYGQRNSPLHF
j_call: TRBJ2-5; clone_size: -; d_call: -; v_call: TRBV12-5; cdr3_nt: TGTGCTAGTGGTTTGTCGAGAGCACCGGGTCGAGAGACCCAGTACTTC; cdr3_aa: CASGLSRAPGRETQYF
j_call: TRBJ2-1; clone_size: -; d_call: -; v_call: TRBV11-1; cdr3_nt: TGTGCCAGCAGTTTCGAAACAGAGGAGGGCGATGAGCAGTTCTTC; cdr3_aa: CASSFETEEGDEQFF
j_call: TRBJ2-7; clone_size: many; d_call: TRBD1; v_call: TRBV6-2/TRBV6-3; cdr3_nt: TGTGCCAGCAGTTCTCTCCTTGGGGACAGGGAAAGATTCGAGCAGTACTTC; cdr3_aa: CASSSLLGDRERFEQYF
j_call: TRBJ2-1; clone_size: -; d_call: -; v_call: TRBV6-2/TRBV6-3; cdr3_nt: TGTGCCAGCAGTACCCCAAGGATGGTCAGCTCCTACAAAGAGCAGTTCTTC; cdr3_aa: CASSTPRMVSSYKEQFF
j_call: TRBJ2-4; clone_size: -; d_call: -; v_call: TRBV12-3/TRBV12-4; cdr3_nt: TGTGCCAACACCATGGGGGTCGGGATAGGGACGAAAAACATTCAGTACTTC; cdr3_aa: CANTMGVGIGTKNIQYF
j_call: TRBJ1-1; clone_size: -; d_call: -; v_call: TRBV10-1; cdr3_nt: TGCGCCAGCAGTGACGAACAGGGATGGACTGATGCTTTCTTT; cdr3_aa: CASSDEQGWTDAFF
j_call: TRBJ2-5; clone_size: -; d_call: -; v_call: TRBV2; cdr3_nt: TGTGCCAGCATCGGCCGGACTCTCGAGACCCAGTACTTC; cdr3_aa: CASIGRTLETQYF
j_call: TRBJ2-7; clone_size: many; d_call: TRBD1; v_call: TRBV30; cdr3_nt: TGTGCCTGTTCCTCAGGGGGACAGTCCTACGAGCAGTACTTC; cdr3_aa: CACSSGGQSYEQYF
j_call: TRBJ1-2; clone_size: few; d_call: TRBD1; v_call: TRBV28; cdr3_nt: TGTGCCAGCAGACAGGGGGCGTTTGGCTACACCTTC; cdr3_aa: CASRQGAFGYTF
j_call: TRBJ1-1; clone_size: -; d_call: -; v_call: TRBV4-1; cdr3_nt: TGCGCCAGCAGCCAAGTAGCGGACAGCGCTGAAGCTTCCTTT; cdr3_aa: CASSQVADSAEASF
j_call: TRBJ2-7; clone_size: -; d_call: TRBD2; v_call: TRBV4-1; cdr3_nt: TGCGCCAGCAGCCAGGCTAGCGGGAGGGTCGAGCAGTACTTC; cdr3_aa: CASSQASGRVEQYF
j_call: TRBJ1-1; clone_size: -; d_call: -; v_call: TRBV28; cdr3_nt: TGTGCTAGCAGTTTCCAGGGGCGCGGGGACACTGAAGCTTCCTTT; cdr3_aa: CASSFQGRGDTEASF
j_call: TRBJ1-1; clone_size: -; d_call: -; v_call: TRBV7-9; cdr3_nt: TGTGCCAGCATCTCCGAACGGGTAGAAGCTTTCTTT; cdr3_aa: CASISERVEAFF
j_call: TRBJ2-7; clone_size: few; d_call: TRBD2; v_call: TRBV5-4; cdr3_nt: TGTGCCAGCAGCACCCGGACTAGCGGGAGGGGTACGCAGTACTTC; cdr3_aa: CASSTRTSGRGTQYF
j_call: TRBJ2-2; clone_size: many; d_call: TRBD2; v_call: TRBV11-2; cdr3_nt: TGTGCCAGCAGCTTAGGAGGGAGGGTAGGGGAGCTGTTTTTT; cdr3_aa: CASSLGGRVGELFF
j_call: TRBJ2-7; clone_size: -; d_call: -; v_call: TRBV12-3/TRBV12-4; cdr3_nt: TGTGCCAGCAGTCAAGGGGCCTCCTACGATCAGTACTTC; cdr3_aa: CASSQGASYDQYF
j_call: TRBJ2-1; clone_size: many; d_call: TRBD1; v_call: TRBV6-5; cdr3_nt: TGTGCCAGCAGTCCCCCCAGGGGCAGGGGGCACGATGAGCAGTTCTTC; cdr3_aa: CASSPPRGRGHDEQFF
j_call: TRBJ2-1; clone_size: -; d_call: TRBD1; v_call: TRBV6-1; cdr3_nt: TGTGCCAGCAGTGAACAACAGGGGTACCACAATGAGCAGTTCTTC; cdr3_aa: CASSEQQGYHNEQFF
j_call: TRBJ1-4; clone_size: few; d_call: -; v_call: TRBV12-3/TRBV12-4; cdr3_nt: TGTGCCAGCAGTCCTGTTATAGCTAATGAAAAACTGTTTTTT; cdr3_aa: CASSPVIANEKLFF
j_call: TRBJ1-5; clone_size: -; d_call: -; v_call: TRBV6-2/TRBV6-3; cdr3_nt: TGTGCCAGCAGTTACCCCGTATACCTCGAGAGATATAGCAATCAGCCCCAGCATTTT; cdr3_aa: CASSYPVYLERYSNQPQHF
j_call: TRBJ2-2; clone_size: -; d_call: TRBD2; v_call: TRBV11-2; cdr3_nt: TGTGCCAGCAGTTTAGGAGGGAGGGTGAGGGAGCTGTTTTTT; cdr3_aa: CASSLGGRVRELFF
j_call: TRBJ2-1; clone_size: few; d_call: -; v_call: TRBV6-5; cdr3_nt: TGTGCCAGCAGATCCTTACGGAGGGACTTTGGGTTCTTC; cdr3_aa: CASRSLRRDFGFF
j_call: TRBJ2-7; clone_size: -; d_call: -; v_call: TRBV19; cdr3_nt: TGTGCCAGTCAACAGGGCCTACACACCGAGCAGTACTTC; cdr3_aa: CASQQGLHTEQYF
j_call: TRBJ2-1; clone_size: -; d_call: -; v_call: TRBV5-8; cdr3_nt: TGTGCCAGCCAACGGACGGTGAGCTCCTACAATGAGCAGTTCTTC; cdr3_aa: CASQRTVSSYNEQFF
j_call: TRBJ1-6; clone_size: -; d_call: -; v_call: TRBV6-5; cdr3_nt: TGTGCCAGCGGCTTACTCGGGAATAATTCATCCCTCCACTTT; cdr3_aa: CASGLLGNNSSLHF
j_call: TRBJ2-1; clone_size: -; d_call: -; v_call: TRBV5-4; cdr3_nt: TGTGCTAGCAGCTTGGGTAGTATGTCCTACAATGAGCAGTTCTTC; cdr3_aa: CASSLGSMSYNEQFF
j_call: TRBJ2-1; clone_size: -; d_call: -; v_call: TRBV30; cdr3_nt: TGTGCCTGGAGTGTGTGGGGCGATGAGCAGTTCTTC; cdr3_aa: CAWSVWGDEQFF
j_call: TRBJ1-4; clone_size: -; d_call: TRBD1; v_call: TRBV6-2/TRBV6-3; cdr3_nt: TGTGCCAGCAGTTACGTGGACAGGGGGGGAAAACTGTTTTTT; cdr3_aa: CASSYVDRGGKLFF
j_call: TRBJ2-7; clone_size: -; d_call: TRBD2; v_call: TRBV6-6; cdr3_nt: TGTGCCACCAGTGACTCATCTAGCGGGAGTTCCTACGAGCAGTACTTC; cdr3_aa: CATSDSSSGSSYEQYF
j_call: TRBJ2-3; clone_size: -; d_call: -; v_call: TRBV10-1; cdr3_nt: TGCGCCAGCAGTGAGTCAACTAACGGGGACGATACGCAGTATTTT; cdr3_aa: CASSESTNGDDTQYF
j_call: TRBJ2-5; clone_size: -; d_call: TRBD1; v_call: TRBV11-2; cdr3_nt: TGTGCCAGCAGCCCAGGGACAGGGAGGGAGGAGACCCAGTATTTC; cdr3_aa: CASSPGTGREETQYF
j_call: TRBJ1-1; clone_size: few; d_call: TRBD1; v_call: TRBV6-6; cdr3_nt: TGTGCCAGCAAGGGTATAGGGGGCGAGGGGACTGAAGCTTTCTTT; cdr3_aa: CASKGIGGEGTEAFF
j_call: TRBJ1-4; clone_size: few; d_call: -; v_call: TRBV6-1; cdr3_nt: TGTGCCAGCAAGGCGGGAAAGTCGGATGAAAAACTGTTTTTT; cdr3_aa: CASKAGKSDEKLFF
j_call: TRBJ2-2; clone_size: few; d_call: -; v_call: TRBV6-5; cdr3_nt: TGTGCCAGCAGTTGGGGCAGGGGAATCGTCGGGGAGCTGTTTTTT; cdr3_aa: CASSWGRGIVGELFF
j_call: TRBJ2-7; clone_size: -; d_call: TRBD2; v_call: TRBV12-3/TRBV12-4; cdr3_nt: TGTGACAGCAGCCAAACCCGGGAGGGCGAGCAGTACTTC; cdr3_aa: CDSSQTREGEQYF
j_call: TRBJ1-4; clone_size: -; d_call: -; v_call: TRBV12-3/TRBV12-4; cdr3_nt: TGTGCCAGCAGTGAGAGCTGGGGTAATGAAAAACTGTTTTTT; cdr3_aa: CASSESWGNEKLFF
j_call: TRBJ2-1; clone_size: -; d_call: TRBD2; v_call: TRBV4-1; cdr3_nt: TGCGCCAGCAGCGTAGTCCTCTGGGCGGGAGCGTCTAATGAGCAGTTCTTC; cdr3_aa: CASSVVLWAGASNEQFF